This is a list of T cell receptor beta chains from one sample in a study of blood T cell repertoires in COVID-19. Profiled with immunoSEQ multiplex PCR; TCRdb holds only in-frame clones, not every one. There are 300,000 or so clones in the sample; approximately 86% occur only once, and 1.3% lies in the top ten. The sequenced material came from peripheral blood. The receptors stem from a man aged 70-80 years with acute or convalescent COVID-19. Both conserved end residues are part of each CDR3.

V: TRBV7-2
CDR3: CASSLQWGGDEKLFF

V: TRBV11-2
CDR3: CASRMLRGTGELFF

V: TRBV6-2/TRBV6-3
CDR3: CASSPPGGRAYEQYF

V: TRBV15
CDR3: CATSALLAGTGELFF

V: TRBV9
CDR3: CASSVDWYNEQFF

V: TRBV27
CDR3: CASSFRDSNSPLHF

V: TRBV7-2
CDR3: CASRQGGNTGELFF

V: TRBV23-1
CDR3: CASSHRRTGTNQPQHF

V: TRBV5-1
CDR3: CASRSTGGIISSYTF

V: TRBV2
CDR3: CASSVGGQNPNNEQFF

V: TRBV4-3
CDR3: CASSQETVGRGDTGELFF

V: TRBV10-3
CDR3: CAISESTTSAATDTQYF